Listed below are T cell receptor beta chains from one sample, sequenced in a study of regulatory T cells in long-lasting Graves disease. One entry per CDR3 protein, called by TCRdb with MiXCR from the multiplex PCR reads. The data contain hundreds of thousands of distinct CDR3 sequences, about 16% of them singletons. The same data also contributed to another study, on T cells in Graves' hyperthyroidism and ophthalmopathy.

The source was peripheral blood mononuclear cells (PBMCs), collected at new diagnosis, from a patient treated with antithyroid drugs. The receptors were sampled from a woman aged 40-60 years with Graves disease. The CDR3 runs from the conserved cysteine through the conserved F or W. Each record gives: D gene, J gene, clone size, V gene, CDR3 DNA, CDR3 protein. D genes are given only for firm matches. Clone size is not always given. Where it is, it says once, few, many or a class for expanded clones.

>.|TRBJ1-4|.|TRBV19
TGTGCCAGTAGTACCTCAGGGGCGACTAATGAAAAACTGTTTTTT
CASSTSGATNEKLFF
>TRBD1|TRBJ1-4|many|TRBV27
TGTGCCAGCAGTTACAGGGGTGCTAATGAAAAACTGTTTTTT
CASSYRGANEKLFF
>.|TRBJ2-3|many|TRBV2
TGTGCCAGCAGGAAGAGGACGGCCACTAGCACAGATACGCAGTATTTT
CASRKRTATSTDTQYF
>TRBD2|TRBJ2-2|few|TRBV28
TGTGCCTGCAGTTCCGGGACTAGCGGAACCGGGGAGCTGTTTTTT
CACSSGTSGTGELFF
>.|TRBJ1-5|.|TRBV4-1
TGCGCCAGCAGCCAAGAGGGGGACTTCAATCAGCCCCAGCATTTT
CASSQEGDFNQPQHF
>TRBD1|TRBJ2-7|.|TRBV13
TGTGCCAGCAGCTTGACAGGGGAGCACTACGAGCAGTACTTC
CASSLTGEHYEQYF
>.|TRBJ2-7|many|TRBV7-6
TGTGCCAGCAGCTTAGACGGGAACGAGCAGTACTTC
CASSLDGNEQYF
>TRBD1|TRBJ1-6|.|TRBV5-4
TGTGCCAGCAGCTTTGACAGGGCTTCACCCCTCCACTTT
CASSFDRASPLHF
>TRBD2|TRBJ2-7|few|TRBV20-1
TGCAGTGCTAGAGATCTTAGCGGGGGCTCCTACGAGCAGTACTTC
CSARDLSGGSYEQYF
>.|TRBJ1-1|many|TRBV6-1
TGTGCCACCGATCTGCCCCGCGGGAACACTGAAGCTTTCTTT
CATDLPRGNTEAFF
>.|TRBJ1-1|few|TRBV9
TGTGCCAGCAGCAGAGGCGGAGGTGAAGCTTTCTTT
CASSRGGGEAFF
>TRBD1|TRBJ2-7|many|TRBV7-2
TGTGCCAGCAGCGTGACAGGGGGGCTCTACGAGCAGTACTTC
CASSVTGGLYEQYF
>.|TRBJ2-2|few|TRBV19
TGTGCCAGTAGGGGGACCGGGTTGGCCGGGGAGCTGTTTTTT
CASRGTGLAGELFF
>.|TRBJ1-5|few|TRBV6-2/TRBV6-3
TGTGCCGGCAGTTATCCTCGAGATGGTAATCAGCCCCAGCATTTT
CAGSYPRDGNQPQHF
>.|TRBJ1-1|.|TRBV10-3
TGTGCCATCAGTTACGGTACGGGGACTGAAGCTTTCTTT
CAISYGTGTEAFF
>.|TRBJ1-1|many|TRBV5-1
TGCGCCAGCAGCTTGGTCCAGCCGAACACTGAAGCTTTCTTT
CASSLVQPNTEAFF
>.|TRBJ2-5|few|TRBV6-1
TGTGCCAGCAGTGGTCTCGGGGAGACCCAGTACTTC
CASSGLGETQYF
>.|TRBJ2-7|.|TRBV7-9
TGTGCCAGCAGCTTAGTGGCAGGGAAGCACTACGAGCAGTACTTC
CASSLVAGKHYEQYF
>.|TRBJ2-2|few|TRBV12-3/TRBV12-4
TGTGCCAGCAGTTTCGGCAGGGGGGCTACCGGGGAGCTGTTTTTT
CASSFGRGATGELFF
>TRBD1|TRBJ1-5|.|TRBV7-2
TGTGCCAGCAGCTTAACCGGGACAGGGGTAAATCAGCCCCAGCATTTT
CASSLTGTGVNQPQHF
>.|TRBJ1-1|many|TRBV3-1
TGTGCCAGCAGCCAAACCCCAGGTTTGAACACTGAAGCTTTCTTT
CASSQTPGLNTEAFF
>.|TRBJ2-7|few|TRBV20-1
TGCAGTGCTAGAGACCCGACAAAGTACTACGAGCAGTACTTC
CSARDPTKYYEQYF
>.|TRBJ2-7|few|TRBV7-9
TGTGCCAGCAGCTTAGCGATAGGGGGGGTAATTGAGCAGTACTTC
CASSLAIGGVIEQYF
>.|TRBJ1-1|.|TRBV18
TGTGCCAGCTCACCACCGTTGGGCAGGCAGATGAACACTGAAGCTTTCTTT
CASSPPLGRQMNTEAFF
>.|TRBJ2-2|few|TRBV2
TGTGCCACCTCCTATAGCGGCACCGGGGAGCTGTTTTTT
CATSYSGTGELFF
>.|TRBJ1-2|.|TRBV6-1
TGTGCCAGCAGTCTACGCCCCGATGGAGACTATGGCTACACCTTC
CASSLRPDGDYGYTF
>.|TRBJ1-5|few|TRBV19
TGTGCCAGTAAGGAGCGAGATCAGCCCCAGCATTTT
CASKERDQPQHF
>.|TRBJ2-3|few|TRBV7-9
TGTGCCAGCAGCGTAGAGGCGGGGGCTTATAGCACAGATACGCAGTATTTT
CASSVEAGAYSTDTQYF
>TRBD1|TRBJ2-5|.|TRBV5-1
TGCGCCAGCAGCCCCCAGGACAGGGAAGCAGAGACCCAGTACTTC
CASSPQDREAETQYF
>.|TRBJ2-2|.|TRBV3-1
TGTGCCAGCAGCCAAGTTTCCGGGGGGCCCGCCGGTCTCACCGGGGAGCTGTTTTTT
CASSQVSGGPAGLTGELFF
>TRBD2|TRBJ2-5|.|TRBV20-1
TGCAGTGCTACTCAGCGGGGGGCCGCCCAAGAGACCCAGTACTTC
CSATQRGAAQETQYF
>.|TRBJ2-3|few|TRBV10-3
TGTGCCACCAGAGGGGAAACAGATACGCAGTATTTT
CATRGETDTQYF
>.|TRBJ2-7|many|TRBV12-3/TRBV12-4
TGTGCCAGCAGTTTAGGAGATGGCTACGAGCAGTACTTC
CASSLGDGYEQYF
>.|TRBJ1-1|many|TRBV14
TGTGCCAGCAGCCAAGACCGCGGCACTGAAGCTTTCTTT
CASSQDRGTEAFF
>.|TRBJ2-1|many|TRBV11-3
TGTGCCAGCAGCAGGGGAAGTTACAATGAGCAGTTCTTC
CASSRGSYNEQFF
>.|TRBJ1-4|.|TRBV7-9
TGTGCCAGCAGCATATGGACAGCAGCTAATGAAAAACTGTTTTTT
CASSIWTAANEKLFF
>.|TRBJ2-3|many|TRBV2
TGTGCCAGCCTCGACTCTAGCGTGAGCACAGATACGCAGTATTTT
CASLDSSVSTDTQYF
>.|TRBJ1-3|.|TRBV7-3
TGTGCCAGCAGCTTAAATGCTCCGAACTCTGGAAACACCATATATTTT
CASSLNAPNSGNTIYF
>.|TRBJ2-5|many|TRBV5-4
TGTGCCAGCAGCTTGGGAGCGAGGGGCGCGTACCAAGAGACCCAGTACTTC
CASSLGARGAYQETQYF
>TRBD1|TRBJ1-4|.|TRBV6-2/TRBV6-3
TGTGCCAGCAGTTACTCCGGGCCAGGGGGCGGTGAAAAACTGTTTTTT
CASSYSGPGGGEKLFF
>TRBD2|TRBJ2-1|.|TRBV6-1
TGTGCCAGTAGACTAGCGGGGCACAATGAGCAGTTCTTC
CASRLAGHNEQFF
>.|TRBJ1-2|few|TRBV12-3/TRBV12-4
TGTGCCAGCAGTGTAGATAGGTATGGCTACACCTTC
CASSVDRYGYTF
>.|TRBJ1-1|many|TRBV2
TGTGCCAGCAGTGAAGAGGGCGCTGAAGCTTTCTTT
CASSEEGAEAFF
>TRBD1|TRBJ1-1|many|TRBV18
TGTGCCAGCTCACCACTCTCTGGACAGGGGAACACTGAAGCTTTCTTT
CASSPLSGQGNTEAFF
>.|TRBJ1-4|few|TRBV6-1
TGTGCCAGCAGTGAAGGCTTGGCTAATGAAAAACTGTTTTTT
CASSEGLANEKLFF
>.|TRBJ1-1|few|TRBV12-3/TRBV12-4
TGTGCCAGCAGTTTTATCGAATACACTGAAGCTTTCTTT
CASSFIEYTEAFF
>TRBD1|TRBJ1-4|.|TRBV5-1
TGCGCCAGAGACCGGGACAGGGGAGAAAAACTGTTTTTT
CARDRDRGEKLFF
>.|TRBJ1-5|.|TRBV10-3
TGTGCCATCAGTGAACAGGGTAACAATCAGCCCCAGCATTTT
CAISEQGNNQPQHF
>.|TRBJ1-1|.|TRBV30
TGTGCCTGGAGTGTAGCGGGTCTCAGGACGCTTGCGGCTTTCTTT
CAWSVAGLRTLAAFF
>.|TRBJ2-4|.|TRBV7-6
TGTGCCAGCAGCCCAGGACCACTAGCCAAAAACATTCAGTACTTC
CASSPGPLAKNIQYF